This T cell receptor beta chain was profiled in a study of blood T cell repertoires in COVID-19. For the study at large: COVID-19 samples, acute and convalescent, were from the United States, Italy and Spain.

Germline V gene data show CDR1 as KGHDR and CDR2 as SFDVKD. The V and J ends lost 5 bases and 4 bases, in that order; junction bases with no gene match: 11. The CDR3 extends over 16 amino acids. Original processing notes: Cell counts per sample came from amplifying reference gene primers. Clones were sequenced by immunoSEQ multiplex PCR, and TCRdb holds only the in-frame ones, with some missing. That table gives V, J and clone size, and the DNA gave D and trimming. The data contain about 240,000 clones, 70% to 85% of them singletons. Specimen: peripheral blood. The receptor comes from a woman aged 80 or over with acute or convalescent COVID-19. The V gene is TRBV24-1, the J gene TRBJ2-3; 7 nucleotides match TRBD1. This CDR3 reads CATSGRTGTISDTQYF. In DNA, the CDR3 is TGTGCCACCAGTGGCAGGACAGGTACAATCTCAGATACGCAGTATTTT.